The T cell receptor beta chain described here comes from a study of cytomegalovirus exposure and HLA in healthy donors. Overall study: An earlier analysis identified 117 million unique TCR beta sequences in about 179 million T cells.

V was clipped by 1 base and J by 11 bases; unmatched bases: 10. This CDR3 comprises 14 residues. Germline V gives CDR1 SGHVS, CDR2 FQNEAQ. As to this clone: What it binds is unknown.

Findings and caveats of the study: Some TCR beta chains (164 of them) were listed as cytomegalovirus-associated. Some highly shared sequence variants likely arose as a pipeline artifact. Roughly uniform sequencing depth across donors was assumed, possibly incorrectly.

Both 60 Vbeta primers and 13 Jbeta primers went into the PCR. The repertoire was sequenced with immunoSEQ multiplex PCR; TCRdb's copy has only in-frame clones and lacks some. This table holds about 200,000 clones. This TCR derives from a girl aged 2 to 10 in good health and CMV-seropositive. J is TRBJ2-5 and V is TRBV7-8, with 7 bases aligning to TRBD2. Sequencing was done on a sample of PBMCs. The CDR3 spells CASSLEGLRSEQYF. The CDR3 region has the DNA TGTGCCAGCAGCTTAGAGGGACTAAGAAGTGAGCAGTACTTC.